In this sample, the clone carrying this T cell receptor (beta chain) turned up a few times. The sample comes from a study of T-cell reconstitution after alpha-beta-depleted transplantation in children. The CDR3 runs to 15 residues. Trimming cost V 7 bases and J 4 bases, with 16 bases left between them. The authors prepared the TCRbeta library with unique molecular identifiers. One entry per CDR3 protein, called by TCRdb with MiXCR from the PCR reads. The table shows around 410,000 distinct CDR3 sequences, with roughly a tenth occurring only once. This chain links TRBV12-3 or TRBV12-4 with TRBJ2-2; perhaps TRBD2 as D (6 bases). The sample in question was PBMCs from the stem cell graft donor, obtained from the stem cell graft. The clonotype comes from a human donor who donated a stem cell graft to a child with acute myeloid leukemia. Written as DNA, the CDR3 is TGTGCCAGCACCACGTGGGGACTTCGCACCGGGGAGCTGTTTTTT. This sequence encodes CASTTWGLRTGELFF.